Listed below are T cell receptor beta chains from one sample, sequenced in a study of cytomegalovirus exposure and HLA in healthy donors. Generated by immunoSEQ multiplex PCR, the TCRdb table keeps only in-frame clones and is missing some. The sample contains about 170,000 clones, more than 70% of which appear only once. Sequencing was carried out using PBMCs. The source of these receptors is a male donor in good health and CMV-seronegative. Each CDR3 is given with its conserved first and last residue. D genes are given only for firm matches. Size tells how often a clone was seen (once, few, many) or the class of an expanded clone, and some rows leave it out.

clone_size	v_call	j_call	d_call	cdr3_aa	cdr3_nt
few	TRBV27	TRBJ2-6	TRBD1	CASSFKGQGLSGANVLTF	TGTGCCAGCAGTTTCAAGGGACAGGGGTTGTCTGGGGCCAACGTCCTGACTTTC
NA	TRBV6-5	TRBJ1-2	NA	CASSPGDRPYTF	TGTGCCAGCAGTCCAGGGGATCGACCCTACACCTTC
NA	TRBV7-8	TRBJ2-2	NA	CASSFSTTYTGELFF	TGTGCCAGCAGTTTTAGTACCACTTACACCGGGGAGCTGTTTTTT
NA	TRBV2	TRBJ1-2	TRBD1	CASRPGQGPPNYGYTF	TGTGCCAGCAGGCCGGGACAGGGGCCTCCTAACTATGGCTACACCTTC
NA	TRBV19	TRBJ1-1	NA	CASSMIENTEAFF	TGTGCCAGTAGTATGATAGAGAACACTGAAGCTTTCTTT
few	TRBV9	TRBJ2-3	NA	CASSVGRVTDTQYF	TGTGCCAGCAGCGTAGGTCGGGTCACAGATACGCAGTATTTT
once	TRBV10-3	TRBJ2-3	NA	CAISGGRATDTQYF	TGTGCCATCAGTGGGGGCAGGGCCACAGATACGCAGTATTTT
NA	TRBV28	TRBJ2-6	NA	CASSLSVSGANVLTF	TGTGCCAGCAGTTTATCGGTATCTGGGGCCAACGTCCTGACTTTC
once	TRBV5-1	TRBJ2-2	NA	CASSLVGQGEIGELFF	TGCGCCAGCAGCTTGGTGGGACAAGGGGAAATCGGGGAGCTGTTTTTT
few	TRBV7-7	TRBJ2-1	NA	CASSLVGLTDEQFF	TGTGCCAGCAGCTTAGTCGGTCTAACCGATGAGCAGTTCTTC
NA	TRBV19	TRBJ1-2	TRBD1	CASSDPRGRDINYGYTF	TGTGCCAGTAGTGATCCCAGGGGGCGTGATATTAACTATGGCTACACCTTC
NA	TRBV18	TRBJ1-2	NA	CASSPGGNYGYTF	TGTGCCAGCTCACCGGGGGGGAACTATGGCTACACCTTC
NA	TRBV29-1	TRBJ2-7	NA	CSVRGGAYGYEQYF	TGCAGCGTCCGAGGGGGGGCTTATGGCTACGAGCAGTACTTC
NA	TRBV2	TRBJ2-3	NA	CASSEDGAGTDTQYF	TGTGCCAGCAGTGAAGATGGGGCTGGTACAGATACGCAGTATTTT
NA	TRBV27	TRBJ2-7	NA	CASRAQGRGLGEQYF	TGTGCCAGCAGGGCCCAAGGCAGGGGCCTAGGGGAGCAGTACTTC
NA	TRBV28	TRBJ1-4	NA	CASSPPDTRRKLFF	TGTGCCAGCAGTCCGCCGGACACCCGGCGAAAACTGTTTTTT
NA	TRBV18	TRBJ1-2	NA	CASSPDRNYGYTF	TGTGCCAGCTCTCCGGACAGAAACTATGGCTACACCTTC
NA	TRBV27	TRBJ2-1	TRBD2	CASSRTSGRWYNEQFF	TGTGCCAGCAGTCGGACTAGCGGGAGGTGGTACAATGAGCAGTTCTTC
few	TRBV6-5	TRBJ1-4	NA	CASSYSGGEKLFF	TGTGCCAGCAGTTACTCCGGGGGAGAAAAACTGTTTTTT
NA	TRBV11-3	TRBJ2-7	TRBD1	CASSLESGQGYEQYF	TGTGCCAGCAGCTTAGAATCGGGACAGGGATACGAGCAGTACTTC
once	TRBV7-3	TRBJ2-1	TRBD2	CASSLITSGDNNEQFF	TGTGCCAGCAGCTTAATCACTAGCGGGGACAACAATGAGCAGTTCTTC
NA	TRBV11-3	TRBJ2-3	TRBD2	CASSLRLAGETDTQYF	TGTGCCAGCAGCTTACGGCTAGCGGGAGAGACAGATACGCAGTATTTT
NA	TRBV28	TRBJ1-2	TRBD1	CASSPSDRGYGYTF	TGTGCCAGCAGTCCCTCGGACAGGGGATACGGCTACACCTTC
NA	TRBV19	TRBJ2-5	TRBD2	CASTQLAGGGTQYF	TGTGCCAGTACCCAACTAGCGGGAGGAGGGACCCAGTACTTC
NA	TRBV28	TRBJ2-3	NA	CASSYGGPPHTQYF	TGTGCCAGCAGTTACGGGGGGCCACCTCATACGCAGTATTTT
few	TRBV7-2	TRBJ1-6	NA	CASSSKVGRTISPLHF	TGTGCCAGCAGCTCAAAAGTTGGAAGGACTATTTCACCCCTCCACTTT